A single sample gave rise to the 19 T cell receptor beta chains below, sequenced in a study of cytomegalovirus exposure and HLA in healthy donors. 13 Jbeta primers and 60 Vbeta primers were used for the PCR. Sequencing used immunoSEQ multiplex PCR; TCRdb keeps in-frame clones, though not all of them. The sample's table shows fewer than 70,000 clones. The sample was PBMCs. The receptor source for this set is a woman younger than 30 in good health and CMV-seronegative.

In DNA form, the CDR3 reads TGTGCCAGCAGACCAGACAGGGGCCCACCTAACTATGGCTACACCTTC. The encoded protein is CASRPDRGPPNYGYTF. This rearrangement joins TRBV5-5 to TRBJ1-2; 8 nucleotides align to TRBD1. The CDR3 loop spans 16 amino acids. V was pared by 5 bases and J by 0 bases, with 9 bases of the junction left unmatched. Per the germline V gene, CDR1 is SGHKS and CDR2 is YYEKEE (reference sequence).

The J gene is TRBJ2-7, the V gene TRBV7-9; 7 nucleotides align to TRBD1. Germline V gives CDR1 SEHNR, CDR2 FQNEAQ (reference sequence). The CDR3 covers 17 residues. V dropped 5 bases and J dropped 2; count of bases not matched to a gene: 15. This chain's CDR3 is CASSPTPGQRSTYEQYF. The CDR3 coding sequence is TGTGCCAGCAGCCCTACCCCGGGACAGAGGAGTACCTACGAGCAGTACTTC.

The chain is built from TRBV29-1 and TRBJ2-7; tentative D call: TRBD1 (5 bases). This CDR3 contains 11 residues. Between the trimmed V and J ends, which lost 4 bases and 7 bases, there was a span of 11 bases. In germline, CDR1 is SQVTM, CDR2 ANQGSEA. CDR3 in amino acids: CSVAGQGEQYF. CDR3 sequence (DNA): TGCAGCGTTGCAGGGCAGGGTGAGCAGTACTTC.

The J gene is TRBJ2-3, the V gene TRBV6-4, with TRBD2 matching over 7 bases. The CDR3 sequence is 15 residues long. Germline V gene lookup returns CDR1 MRHNA and CDR2 SNTAGT. The V and J ends lost 3 bases and 2 bases, in that order; junction bases with no gene match: 5. CDR3 amino acids: CASSDGREDTDTQYF. CDR3 nucleotides: TGTGCCAGCAGTGATGGTCGGGAGGACACAGATACGCAGTATTTT.

The chain is built from TRBV19 and TRBJ2-7; TRBD1 matches 7 bases. Germline CDR1 reads LNHDA; CDR2 reads SQIVND (reference sequence). The CDR3 has 16 amino acids. After removal of 4 bases from V and 2 bases from J, the junction contained 11 bases not matched to a gene. CDR3 residues: CASSSPDRESPYEQYF. In DNA form, the CDR3 reads TGTGCCAGTAGTAGCCCCGACAGGGAGTCCCCCTACGAGCAGTACTTC.

V gene TRBV6-5 combines with J gene TRBJ2-7, with 7 positions matching TRBD1. After removal of 6 bases from V and 5 bases from J, the junction contained 7 bases not matched to a gene. Germline V gene lookup returns CDR1 MNHEY and CDR2 SVGAGI. The length of the CDR3 is 13 residues. As DNA, the CDR3 is TGTGCCAGCAGATACAGGGGTAGCCACGAGCAGTACTTC. This sequence encodes CASRYRGSHEQYF.

V usage is TRBV9 and J usage is TRBJ2-1, with 10 positions matching TRBD2. V lost 2 bases and J lost 6; bases outside the gene matches: 5. The CDR3 contains 15 residues. Germline V CDR1 and CDR2: SGDLS, YYNGEE. The CDR3, as DNA: TGTGCCAGCAGCGTTTCTAGCGGGGGACCCAATGAGCAGTTCTTC. It translates to CASSVSSGGPNEQFF.

This chain links TRBV6-5 with TRBJ1-2; 7 nucleotides agree with TRBD1. The CDR3 extends over 15 amino acids. Germline loops: CDR1 MNHEY, CDR2 SVGAGI. V dropped 10 bases and J dropped 3; count of bases not matched to a gene: 14. In nucleotides, the CDR3 is TGTGCCACCATCCAACAGGGGTTCATGGACTATGGCTACACCTTC. This translates into CATIQQGFMDYGYTF.

The CDR3: CASSSAGRDVEKLFF. DNA of the CDR3: TGTGCCAGCAGCTCAGCGGGCAGGGACGTCGAAAAACTGTTTTTT. The gene calls are TRBV9 and TRBJ1-4; TRBD1 is a possible D gene (5 bases). Trimming left V 4 bases short and J 8 bases short, with 18 bases between. This CDR3 region has 15 residues. Germline-derived CDR1 and CDR2 are SGDLS and YYNGEE. The full variable domain, in which reference TRBV9 and TRBJ1-4 provide the parts outside the CDR3, is DSGVTQTPKHLITATGQRVTLRCSPRSGDLSVYWYQQSLDQGLQFLIQYYNGEERAKGNILERFSAQQFPDLHSELNLSSLELGDSALYFCASSSAGRDVEKLFFGSGTQLSVL.

With regard to this clone: The junction departs from germline at one end; a sequencing error may be responsible. DNA for the CDR3: TGTGCCAGCAGCCCCTCCGGGACAGTATCTACTATCTTC. Protein product: CASSPSGTVSTIF. V and J are TRBV25-1 and TRBJ1-2; TRBD1 matches 7 bases. The germline CDR1 and CDR2 sequences are MGHDK and SYGVNS. The CDR3 runs to 13 residues.

The rearrangement links TRBV4-1 to TRBJ1-5, with 7 bases identical to TRBD1. The CDR3 is made up of 15 amino acids. Germline lookup yields CDR1 MGHRA and CDR2 YSYEKL. Germline trimming cut 1 base from V and 7 bases from J; bases unmatched to any gene: 7. The chain's CDR3 is CASSQVQGTEQPQHF. In nucleotides, the CDR3 is TGCGCCAGCAGCCAAGTACAGGGGACAGAGCAGCCCCAGCATTTT.

V and J are TRBV25-1 and TRBJ2-5, with D unclear. CDR3 length: 15 residues. Trimming removed 1 base from V and 4 bases from J, with 13 bases in between. CDR1 and CDR2 (germline): MGHDK, SYGVNS. The CDR3 sequence is CASSESPLRRETQYF. CDR3 coding DNA: TGTGCCAGCAGTGAATCCCCCCTCCGCAGAGAGACCCAGTACTTC. Looking up the rest from reference TRBV25-1 and TRBJ2-5 gives the full variable domain: EADIYQTPRYLVIGTGKKITLECSQTMGHDKMYWYQQDPGMELHLIHYSYGVNSTEKGDLSSESTVSRIRTEHFPLTLESARPSHTSQYLCASSESPLRRETQYFGPGTRLLVL.

The CDR3 region has the DNA TGCGCCAGCAGCCAAGACATAGCGGGAACGTACGAGCAGTACTTC. Translated: CASSQDIAGTYEQYF. V gene TRBV4-1 combines with J gene TRBJ2-7, with 8 positions matching TRBD2. The V and J ends lost 0 bases and 4 bases, in that order; junction bases with no gene match: 5. The germline CDR1 and CDR2 sequences are MGHRA and YSYEKL. The CDR3 totals 15 residues.

The chain has TRBV6-5 and TRBJ2-1; 11 bases line up with TRBD2. Germline trimming cut 5 bases from V and 5 bases from J; bases unmatched to any gene: 2. This CDR3 has 14 residues. CDR1 and CDR2 from the germline V gene are MNHEY and SVGAGI. In DNA form, the CDR3 reads TGTGCCAGCAGTCTAGCGGGGGGTGACAATGAGCAGTTCTTC. It is translated as CASSLAGGDNEQFF.

This rearrangement joins TRBV30 to TRBJ1-2; D is ambiguous. CDR3 length: 13 residues. Germline values: CDR1 GTSNPN, CDR2 SVGIG (reference sequence). V lost 0 bases, J lost 2 bases, and 7 bases lay in between. CDR3 DNA sequence: TGTGCCTGGAGTGTATCATCCAACTATGGCTACACCTTC. It translates to CAWSVSSNYGYTF.

The chain carries TRBV6-5 and TRBJ2-3, with 11 bases aligning to TRBD1. Trimming at V came to 5 bases and at J to 3 bases, leaving 4 bases not matched to a gene. The length of the CDR3 is 15 residues. Per germline, CDR1 MNHEY and CDR2 SVGAGI. CDR3 sequence: CASSGGTGGTDTQYF. As DNA, the CDR3 is TGTGCCAGCAGTGGTGGGACAGGGGGAACAGATACGCAGTATTTT.

This chain joins TRBV28 and TRBJ1-3; D possibly corresponds to TRBD1 (5 bases). The CDR3 has 13 residues. The V gene's germline CDR1 is MDHEN and CDR2 SYDVKM. Trimming took off 5 bases at V and 4 bases at J, with 9 bases between the two ends. CDR3 sequence (DNA): TGTGCCAGCAGTCAAGGGGCAGGAAACACCATATATTTT. Its protein product is CASSQGAGNTIYF. Filled out from reference TRBV28 and TRBJ1-3, the complete variable domain reads DVKVTQSSRYLVKRTGEKVFLECVQDMDHENMFWYRQDPGLGLRLIYFSYDVKMKEKGDIPEGYSVSREKKERFSLILESASTNQTSMYLCASSQGAGNTIYFGEGSWLTVV.

The chain combines TRBV2 with TRBJ1-5; D may be TRBD1 (5 bases). Trimming removed 2 bases at V and 4 bases at J, with 9 bases between. Germline V gene data show CDR1 as SNHLY and CDR2 as FYNNEI. The CDR3 length is 14 residues. This CDR3 reads CASSEQGRNQPQHF. The DNA of the CDR3 is TGTGCCAGCAGTGAACAGGGTAGGAATCAGCCCCAGCATTTT.

The genes are TRBV27 and TRBJ2-2, with TRBD1 matching over 7 bases. Per the germline V gene, CDR1 is MNHEY and CDR2 is SMNVEV (reference sequence). The CDR3 has 16 residues. Losses at the gene ends were 5 bases for V and 4 bases for J; bases not matched to a gene: 10. CDR3 nucleotides: TGTGCCAGCAGTCCCGGACAGGCCTGGGGCACCGGGGAGCTGTTTTTT. Its translation is CASSPGQAWGTGELFF.